Listed here is a single TCR beta chain. Other DNA sequences of this sample code for an identical CDR3. The PCR was carried out with 60 Vbeta primers and 13 Jbeta primers. Profiling relied on immunoSEQ multiplex PCR, and the TCRdb table lists in-frame clones only, not all of them. This repertoire shows more than 100,000 clones, 50% to 75% found once; its top ten account for about 8.9%. This specimen comes from a study of cytomegalovirus exposure and HLA in healthy donors. Material for sequencing was PBMCs. This TCR was recovered from a woman in her forties in good health and CMV-seropositive.

CDR3 sequence reads: CASSLVTGGNTEAFF. In nucleotides, the CDR3 is TGCGCCAGCAGCTTGGTTACGGGTGGGAACACTGAAGCTTTCTTT. J is TRBJ1-1 and V is TRBV5-1; no reliable D call. The CDR3 length is 15 residues. The ends were cut back, 0 bases at V and 1 base at J, with 10 bases in the middle. CDR1 and CDR2 (germline): SGHRS, YFSETQ.